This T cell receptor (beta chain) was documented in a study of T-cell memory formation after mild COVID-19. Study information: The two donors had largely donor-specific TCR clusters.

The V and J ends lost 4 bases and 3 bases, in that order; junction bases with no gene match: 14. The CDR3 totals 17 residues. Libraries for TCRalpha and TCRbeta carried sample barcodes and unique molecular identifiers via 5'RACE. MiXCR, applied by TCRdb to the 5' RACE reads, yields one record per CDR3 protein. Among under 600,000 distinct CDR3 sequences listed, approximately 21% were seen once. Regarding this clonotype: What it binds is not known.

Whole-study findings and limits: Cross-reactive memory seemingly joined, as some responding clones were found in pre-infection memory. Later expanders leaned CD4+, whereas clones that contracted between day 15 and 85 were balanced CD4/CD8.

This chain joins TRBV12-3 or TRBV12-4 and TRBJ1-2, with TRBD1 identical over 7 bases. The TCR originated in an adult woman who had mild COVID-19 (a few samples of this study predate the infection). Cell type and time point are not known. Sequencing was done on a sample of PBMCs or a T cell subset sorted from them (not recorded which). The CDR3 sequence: CASSSPRLTGRYYGYTF. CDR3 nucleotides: TGTGCCAGCAGTTCCCCGAGGTTGACAGGGAGATACTATGGCTACACCTTC.